The present TCR beta chain was sequenced within a study of blood T cell repertoires in COVID-19. Study information: Sites in the United States, Italy and Spain provided acute and convalescent COVID-19 samples.

In germline, CDR1 is SSHAT, CDR2 FNYEAQ (reference sequence). This CDR3 contains 14 residues. With V trimmed by 5 bases and J by 0 bases, 4 bases remained unmatched. Only in-frame clones appear in the TCRdb table, and some are missing; sequencing was by immunoSEQ multiplex PCR. Among roughly 140,000 clones listed, around 84% were seen once. V is TRBV7-7 and J is TRBJ2-7; 7 positions agree with TRBD2. The TCR was taken from a woman between 50 and 59 years old with acute or convalescent COVID-19. The sequenced material came from peripheral blood. This CDR3 is CASSPTSRSYEQYF. The DNA of the CDR3 is TGTGCCAGCAGCCCGACTAGCCGCTCCTACGAGCAGTACTTC.